This T cell receptor beta chain is drawn from a study of cytomegalovirus exposure and HLA in healthy donors. Notes on the study in general: Rare TCR sequences dominated, though some public TCRs recurred in many donors. When analyzed later, a missense DCLRE1C variant was found to be linked to TCR beta V- and J-gene trimming. The authors enumerated over 150 TCR beta chains as linked to cytomegalovirus. Judged likely to be a sequencing artifact was a cluster of highly shared sequence variants.

In regard to this clone: Its antigen is as yet unknown.

The CDR3 length is 12 residues. The V end was cut by 1 base, the J end by 6 bases, with 7 bases between. CDR1 and CDR2 from the germline V gene are SGHTA and FQGNSA. The PCR employed 60 Vbeta primers together with 13 Jbeta primers. TCRdb's copy holds only in-frame clones and misses some; the assay was immunoSEQ multiplex PCR. Of 80,000 to 95,000 clones in the sample, approximately 71% were seen once. The specimen sequenced was PBMCs. The source is a woman aged 18-29 years in good health and CMV-seropositive. The chain is built from TRBV7-2 and TRBJ2-7; possibly TRBD2 for D (5 bases). The CDR3 DNA reads as TGTGCCAGCAGCTTAGTCGCGGGCGAGCAGTACTTC. It is translated as CASSLVAGEQYF.